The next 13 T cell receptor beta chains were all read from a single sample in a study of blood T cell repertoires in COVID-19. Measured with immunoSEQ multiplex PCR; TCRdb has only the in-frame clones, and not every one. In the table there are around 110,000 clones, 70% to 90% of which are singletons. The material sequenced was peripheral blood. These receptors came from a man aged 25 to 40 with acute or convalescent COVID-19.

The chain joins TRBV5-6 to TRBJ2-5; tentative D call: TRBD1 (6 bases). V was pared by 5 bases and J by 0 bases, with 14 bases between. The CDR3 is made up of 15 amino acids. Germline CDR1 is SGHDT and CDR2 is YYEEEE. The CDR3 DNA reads TGTGCCAGCAGATCGGGACACATGTACCAAGAGACCCAGTACTTC. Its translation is CASRSGHMYQETQYF. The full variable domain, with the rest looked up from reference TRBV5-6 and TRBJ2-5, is DAGVTQSPTHLIKTRGQQVTLRCSPKSGHDTVSWYQQALGQGPQFIFQYYEEEERQRGNFPDRFSGHQFPNYSSELNVNALLLGDSALYLCASRSGHMYQETQYFGPGTRLLVL.

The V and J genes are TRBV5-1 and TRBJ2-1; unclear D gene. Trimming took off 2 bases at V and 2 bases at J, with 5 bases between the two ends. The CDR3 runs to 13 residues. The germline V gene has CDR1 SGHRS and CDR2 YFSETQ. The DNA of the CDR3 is TGCGCCAGCAGCTTCGACACCTACAATGAGCAGTTCTTC. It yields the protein CASSFDTYNEQFF.

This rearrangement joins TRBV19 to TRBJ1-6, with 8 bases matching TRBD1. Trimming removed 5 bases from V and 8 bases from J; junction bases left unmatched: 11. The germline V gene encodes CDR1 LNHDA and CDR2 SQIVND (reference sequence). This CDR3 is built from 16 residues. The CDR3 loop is CASSSPDRGNYSPLHF. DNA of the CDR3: TGTGCCAGTAGTTCCCCTGACAGGGGAAACTATTCACCCCTCCACTTT.

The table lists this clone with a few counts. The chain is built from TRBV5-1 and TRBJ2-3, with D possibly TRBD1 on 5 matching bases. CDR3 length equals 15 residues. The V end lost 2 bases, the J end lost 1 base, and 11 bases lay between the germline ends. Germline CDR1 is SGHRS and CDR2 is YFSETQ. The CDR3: CASSLDRFRTDTQYF. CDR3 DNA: TGCGCCAGCAGCTTAGACAGATTCCGCACAGATACGCAGTATTTT.

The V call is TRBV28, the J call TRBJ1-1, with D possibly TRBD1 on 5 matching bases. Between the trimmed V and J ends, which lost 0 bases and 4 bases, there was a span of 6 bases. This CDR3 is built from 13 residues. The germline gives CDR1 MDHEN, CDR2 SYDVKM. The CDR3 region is CASSLWGGTEAFF. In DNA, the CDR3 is TGTGCCAGCAGTTTATGGGGGGGCACTGAAGCTTTCTTT.

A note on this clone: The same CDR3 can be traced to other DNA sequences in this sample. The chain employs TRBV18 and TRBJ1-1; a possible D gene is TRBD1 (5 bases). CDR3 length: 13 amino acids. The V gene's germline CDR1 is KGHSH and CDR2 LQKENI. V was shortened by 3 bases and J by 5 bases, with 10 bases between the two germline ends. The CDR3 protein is CASSPGQGTEAFF. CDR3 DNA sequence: TGTGCCAGCTCACCTGGACAAGGGACTGAAGCTTTCTTT. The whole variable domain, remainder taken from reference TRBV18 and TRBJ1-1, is NAGVMQNPRHLVRRRGQEARLRCSPMKGHSHVYWYRQLPEEGLKFMVYLQKENIIDESGMPKERFSAEFPKEGPSILRIQQVVRGDSAAYFCASSPGQGTEAFFGQGTRLTVV.

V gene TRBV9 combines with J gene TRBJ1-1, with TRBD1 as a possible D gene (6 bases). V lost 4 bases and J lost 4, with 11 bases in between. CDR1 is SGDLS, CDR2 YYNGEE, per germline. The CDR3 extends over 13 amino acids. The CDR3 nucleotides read TGTGCCAGCAGCAACACAGGGAGCACTGAAGCTTTCTTT. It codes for CASSNTGSTEAFF. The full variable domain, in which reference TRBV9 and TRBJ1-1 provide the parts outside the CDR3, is DSGVTQTPKHLITATGQRVTLRCSPRSGDLSVYWYQQSLDQGLQFLIQYYNGEERAKGNILERFSAQQFPDLHSELNLSSLELGDSALYFCASSNTGSTEAFFGQGTRLTVV.

CDR3 sequence: CASSWTVNTEAFF. As DNA, the CDR3 is TGTGCCAGCAGCTGGACAGTGAACACTGAAGCTTTCTTT. The chain employs TRBV11-2 and TRBJ1-1, with a weak D call TRBD1 (6 bases). Trimming took 4 bases from V and 0 from J, leaving 6 bases between them. Germline CDR1 reads SGHAT; CDR2 reads FQNNGV. The CDR3 sequence is 13 residues long.

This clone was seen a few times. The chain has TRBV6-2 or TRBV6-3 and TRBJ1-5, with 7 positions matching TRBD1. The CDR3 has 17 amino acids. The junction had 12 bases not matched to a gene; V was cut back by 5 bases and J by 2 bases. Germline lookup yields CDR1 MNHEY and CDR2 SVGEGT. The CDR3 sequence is CASSRGQLKEGNQPQHF. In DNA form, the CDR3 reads TGTGCCAGCAGTCGGGGACAGTTAAAGGAGGGCAATCAGCCCCAGCATTTT.

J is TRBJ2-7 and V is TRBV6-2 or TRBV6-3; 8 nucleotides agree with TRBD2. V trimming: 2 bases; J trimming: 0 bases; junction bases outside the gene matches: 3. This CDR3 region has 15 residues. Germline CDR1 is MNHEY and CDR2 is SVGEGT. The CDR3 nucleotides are TGTGCCAGCAGTTACCGCGGGGGGCCCTCCTACGAGCAGTACTTC. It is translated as CASSYRGGPSYEQYF.

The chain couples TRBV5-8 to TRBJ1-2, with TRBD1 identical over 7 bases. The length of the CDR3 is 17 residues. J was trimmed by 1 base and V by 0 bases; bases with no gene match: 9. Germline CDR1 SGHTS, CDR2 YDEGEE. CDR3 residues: CASSLGALGQNNYGYTF. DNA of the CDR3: TGTGCCAGCAGCTTGGGGGCCCTGGGACAGAATAACTATGGCTACACCTTC.

This chain's CDR3 is CASSLGQGAQGYTF. Written as DNA, the CDR3 is TGCGCCAGCAGCTTAGGACAGGGGGCGCAAGGCTACACCTTC. This chain joins TRBV5-1 and TRBJ1-2; 11 nucleotides line up with TRBD1. The CDR3 is 14 amino acids. Per the germline V gene, CDR1 is SGHRS and CDR2 is YFSETQ. Losses at the gene ends were 2 bases for V and 8 bases for J; bases not matched to a gene: 5.

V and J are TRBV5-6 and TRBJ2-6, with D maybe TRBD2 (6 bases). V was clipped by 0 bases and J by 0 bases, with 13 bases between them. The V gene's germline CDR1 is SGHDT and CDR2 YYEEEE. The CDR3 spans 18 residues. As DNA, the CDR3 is TGTGCCAGCAGCTTGGTGGGACTCGGGGGCTCTGGGGCCAACGTCCTGACTTTC. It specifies CASSLVGLGGSGANVLTF. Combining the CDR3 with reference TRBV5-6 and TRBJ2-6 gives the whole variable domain DAGVTQSPTHLIKTRGQQVTLRCSPKSGHDTVSWYQQALGQGPQFIFQYYEEEERQRGNFPDRFSGHQFPNYSSELNVNALLLGDSALYLCASSLVGLGGSGANVLTFGAGSRLTVL.